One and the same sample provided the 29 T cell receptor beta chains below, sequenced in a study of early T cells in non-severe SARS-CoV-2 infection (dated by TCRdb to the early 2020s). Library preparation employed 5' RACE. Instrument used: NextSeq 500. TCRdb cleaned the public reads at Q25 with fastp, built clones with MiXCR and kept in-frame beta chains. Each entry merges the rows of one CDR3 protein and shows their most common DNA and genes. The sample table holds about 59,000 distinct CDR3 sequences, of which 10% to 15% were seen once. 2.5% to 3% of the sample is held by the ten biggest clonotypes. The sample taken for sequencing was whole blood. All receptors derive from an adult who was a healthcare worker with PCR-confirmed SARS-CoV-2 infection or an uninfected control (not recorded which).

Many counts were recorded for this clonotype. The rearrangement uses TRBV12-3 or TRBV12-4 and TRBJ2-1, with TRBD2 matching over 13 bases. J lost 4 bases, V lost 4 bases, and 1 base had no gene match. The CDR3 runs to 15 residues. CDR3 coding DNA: TGTGCCAGCAGTTCGGGACTAGCGGGATACAATGAGCAGTTCTTC. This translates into CASSSGLAGYNEQFF.

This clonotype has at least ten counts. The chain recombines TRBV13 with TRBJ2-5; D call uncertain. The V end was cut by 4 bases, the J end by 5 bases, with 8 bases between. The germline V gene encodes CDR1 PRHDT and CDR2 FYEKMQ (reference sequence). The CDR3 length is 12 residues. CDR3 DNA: TGTGCCAGCAGCTCCGCCTATGAGACCCAGTACTTC. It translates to CASSSAYETQYF.

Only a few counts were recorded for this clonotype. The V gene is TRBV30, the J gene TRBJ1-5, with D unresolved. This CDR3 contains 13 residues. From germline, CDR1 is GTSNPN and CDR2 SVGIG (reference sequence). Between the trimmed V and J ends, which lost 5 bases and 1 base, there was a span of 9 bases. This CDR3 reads CAWATASNQPQHF. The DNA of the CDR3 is TGTGCCTGGGCGACCGCAAGCAATCAGCCCCAGCATTTT.

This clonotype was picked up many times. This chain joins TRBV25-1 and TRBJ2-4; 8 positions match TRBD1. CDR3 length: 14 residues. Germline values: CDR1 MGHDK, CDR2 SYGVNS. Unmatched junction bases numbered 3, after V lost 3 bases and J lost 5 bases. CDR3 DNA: TGTGCCAGCAGTGACCAGGGGGCTGAAAACATTCAGTACTTC. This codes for CASSDQGAENIQYF.

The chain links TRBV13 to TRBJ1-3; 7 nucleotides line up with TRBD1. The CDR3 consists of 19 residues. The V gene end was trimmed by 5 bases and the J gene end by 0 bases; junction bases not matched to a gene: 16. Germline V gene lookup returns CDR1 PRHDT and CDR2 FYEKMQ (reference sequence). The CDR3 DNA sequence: TGTGCCAGCAGCACACACCAGGGGGAGGCGAGACCCTCTGGAAACACCATATATTTT. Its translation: CASSTHQGEARPSGNTIYF.

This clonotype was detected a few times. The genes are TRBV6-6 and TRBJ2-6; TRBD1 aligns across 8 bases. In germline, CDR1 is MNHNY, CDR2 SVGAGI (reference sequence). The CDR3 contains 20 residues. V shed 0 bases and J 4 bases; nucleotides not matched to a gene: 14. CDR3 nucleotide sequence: TGTGCCAGCAGTTACTCCCCCGGGGCAGGGGGCAAAGGCGGGGCCAACGTCCTGACTTTC. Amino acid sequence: CASSYSPGAGGKGGANVLTF.

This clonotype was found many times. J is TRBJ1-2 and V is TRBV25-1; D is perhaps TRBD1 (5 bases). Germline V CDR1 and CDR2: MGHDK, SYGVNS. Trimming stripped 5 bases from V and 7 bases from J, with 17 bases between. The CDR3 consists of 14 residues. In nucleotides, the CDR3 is TGTGCCAGCAGTAGGGACTCTGTCCCCGGTGGCTACACCTTC. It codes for CASSRDSVPGGYTF.

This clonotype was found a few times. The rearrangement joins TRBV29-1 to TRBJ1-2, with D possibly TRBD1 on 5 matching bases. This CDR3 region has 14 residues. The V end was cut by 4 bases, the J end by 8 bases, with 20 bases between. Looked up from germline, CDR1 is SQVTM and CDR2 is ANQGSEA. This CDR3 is CSVVPRQSQGGYTF. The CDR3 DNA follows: TGCAGCGTTGTGCCGCGGCAGTCCCAGGGAGGCTACACCTTC.

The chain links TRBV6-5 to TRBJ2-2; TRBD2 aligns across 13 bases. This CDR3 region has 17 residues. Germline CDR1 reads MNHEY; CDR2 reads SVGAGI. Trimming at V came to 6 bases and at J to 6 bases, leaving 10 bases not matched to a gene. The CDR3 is CASSRPSGLAGPGELFF. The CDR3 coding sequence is TGTGCCAGCAGCCGACCCTCGGGACTAGCGGGACCCGGGGAGCTGTTTTTT.

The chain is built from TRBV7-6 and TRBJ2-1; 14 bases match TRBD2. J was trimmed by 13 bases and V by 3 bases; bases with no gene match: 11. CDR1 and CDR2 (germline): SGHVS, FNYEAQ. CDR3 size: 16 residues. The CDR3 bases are TGTGCCAGCAGCTTGGGACTAGCGGGAGCGTCGGGGGTACAGTTCTTC. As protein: CASSLGLAGASGVQFF. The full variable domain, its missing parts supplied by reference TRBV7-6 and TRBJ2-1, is GAGVSQSPRYKVTKRGQDVALRCDPISGHVSLYWYRQALGQGPEFLTYFNYEAQQDKSGLPNDRFSAERPEGSISTLTIQRTEQRDSAMYRCASSLGLAGASGVQFFGPGTRLTVL.

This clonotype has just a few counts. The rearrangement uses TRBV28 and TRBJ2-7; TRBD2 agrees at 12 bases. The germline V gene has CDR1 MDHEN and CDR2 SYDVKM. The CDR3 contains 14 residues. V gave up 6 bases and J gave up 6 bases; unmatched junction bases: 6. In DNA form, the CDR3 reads TGTGCCAGCAGCCGGCTAGCGGGGGGGCGCGAGCAGTACTTC. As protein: CASSRLAGGREQYF. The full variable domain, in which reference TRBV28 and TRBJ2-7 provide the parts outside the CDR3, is DVKVTQSSRYLVKRTGEKVFLECVQDMDHENMFWYRQDPGLGLRLIYFSYDVKMKEKGDIPEGYSVSREKKERFSLILESASTNQTSMYLCASSRLAGGREQYFGPGTRLTVT.

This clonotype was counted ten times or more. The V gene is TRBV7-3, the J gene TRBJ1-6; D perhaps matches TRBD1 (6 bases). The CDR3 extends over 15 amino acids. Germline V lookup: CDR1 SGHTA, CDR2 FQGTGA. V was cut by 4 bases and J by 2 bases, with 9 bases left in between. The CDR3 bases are TGTGCCAGCAGCTCGGACAGTACCTATAATTCACCCCTCCACTTT. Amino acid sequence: CASSSDSTYNSPLHF.

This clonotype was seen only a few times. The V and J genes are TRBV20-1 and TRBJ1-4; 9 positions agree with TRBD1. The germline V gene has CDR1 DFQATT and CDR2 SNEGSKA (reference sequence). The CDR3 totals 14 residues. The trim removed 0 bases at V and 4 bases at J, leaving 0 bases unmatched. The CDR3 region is CSAREDRGNEKLFF. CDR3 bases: TGCAGTGCTAGAGAGGACAGGGGTAATGAAAAACTGTTTTTT.

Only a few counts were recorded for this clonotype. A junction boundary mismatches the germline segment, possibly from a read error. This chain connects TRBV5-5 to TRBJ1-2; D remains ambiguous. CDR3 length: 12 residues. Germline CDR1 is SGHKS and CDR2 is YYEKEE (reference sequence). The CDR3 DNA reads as TGTGCCAGCAGCACCCTCCCTGGCCTCTACCACTTC. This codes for CASSTLPGLYHF.

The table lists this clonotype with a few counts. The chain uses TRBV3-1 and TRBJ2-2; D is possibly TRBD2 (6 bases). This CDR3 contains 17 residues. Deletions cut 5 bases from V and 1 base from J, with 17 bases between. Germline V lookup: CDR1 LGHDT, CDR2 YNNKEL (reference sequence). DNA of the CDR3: TGTGCCAGCAGCTCCCACCTGGCGGGGAGGAACACCGGGGAGCTGTTTTTT. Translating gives CASSSHLAGRNTGELFF.

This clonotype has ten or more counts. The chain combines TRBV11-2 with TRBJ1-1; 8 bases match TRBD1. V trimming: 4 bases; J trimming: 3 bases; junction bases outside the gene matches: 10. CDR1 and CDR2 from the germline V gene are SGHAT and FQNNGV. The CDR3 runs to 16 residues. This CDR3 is CASSSSRQGPDTEAFF. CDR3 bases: TGTGCCAGCAGCTCCTCCCGACAGGGGCCGGACACTGAAGCTTTCTTT.

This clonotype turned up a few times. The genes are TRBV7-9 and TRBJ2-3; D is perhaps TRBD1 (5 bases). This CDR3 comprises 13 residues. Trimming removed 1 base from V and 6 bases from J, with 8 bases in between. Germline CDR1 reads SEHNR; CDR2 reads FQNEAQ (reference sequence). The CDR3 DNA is TGTGCCAGCAGCTTAGACGACAGCGATACGCAGTATTTT. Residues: CASSLDDSDTQYF.

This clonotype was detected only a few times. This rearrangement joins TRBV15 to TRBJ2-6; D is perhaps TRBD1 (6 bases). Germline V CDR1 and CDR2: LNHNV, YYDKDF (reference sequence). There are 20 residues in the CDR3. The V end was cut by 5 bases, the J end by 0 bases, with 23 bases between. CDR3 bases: TGTGCCACCAGCGGAACTCGAGACAGGCCTTTGTTCTCTGGGGCCAACGTCCTGACTTTC. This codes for CATSGTRDRPLFSGANVLTF.

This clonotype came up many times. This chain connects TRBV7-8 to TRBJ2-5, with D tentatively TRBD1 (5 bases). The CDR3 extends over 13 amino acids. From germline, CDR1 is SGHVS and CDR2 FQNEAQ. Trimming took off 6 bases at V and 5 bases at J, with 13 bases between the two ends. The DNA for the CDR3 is TGTGCCAGCAGGTCTGGGGCATCGGAGACCCAGTACTTC. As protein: CASRSGASETQYF.

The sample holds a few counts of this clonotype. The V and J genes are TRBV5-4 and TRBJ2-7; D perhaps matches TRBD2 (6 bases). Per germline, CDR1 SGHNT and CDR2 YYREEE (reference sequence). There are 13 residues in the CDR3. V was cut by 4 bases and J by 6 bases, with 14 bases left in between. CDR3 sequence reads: CASSPMGGREQYF. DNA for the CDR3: TGTGCCAGCAGCCCCATGGGAGGCCGCGAGCAGTACTTC.

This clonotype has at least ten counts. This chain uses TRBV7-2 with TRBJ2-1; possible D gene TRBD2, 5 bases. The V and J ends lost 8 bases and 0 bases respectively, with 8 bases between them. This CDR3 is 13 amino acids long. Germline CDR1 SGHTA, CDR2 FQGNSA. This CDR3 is CASGRDSYNEQFF. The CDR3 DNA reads TGTGCCAGCGGTCGGGACTCCTACAATGAGCAGTTCTTC.

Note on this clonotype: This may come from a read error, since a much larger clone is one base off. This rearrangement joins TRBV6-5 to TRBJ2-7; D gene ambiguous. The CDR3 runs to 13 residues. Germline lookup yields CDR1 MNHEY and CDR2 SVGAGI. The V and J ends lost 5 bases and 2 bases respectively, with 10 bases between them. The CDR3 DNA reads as TGTGCCAGCAGTCCGACGGCCGCCTACGAGCAGTACTTC. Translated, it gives CASSPTAAYEQYF.

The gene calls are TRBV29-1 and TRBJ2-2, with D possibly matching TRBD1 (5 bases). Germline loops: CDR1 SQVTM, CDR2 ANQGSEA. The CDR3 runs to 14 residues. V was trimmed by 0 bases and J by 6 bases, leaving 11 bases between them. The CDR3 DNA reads TGCAGCGTTGAAGATAAGGGGATAGCCGGGGAGCTGTTTTTT. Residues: CSVEDKGIAGELFF.

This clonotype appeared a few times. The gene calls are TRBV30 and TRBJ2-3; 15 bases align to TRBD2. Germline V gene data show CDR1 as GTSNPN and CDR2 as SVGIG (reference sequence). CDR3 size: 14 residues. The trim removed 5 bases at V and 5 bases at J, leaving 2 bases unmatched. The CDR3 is CAWGLAGGGDTQYF. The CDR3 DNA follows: TGTGCCTGGGGACTAGCGGGAGGGGGAGATACGCAGTATTTT.

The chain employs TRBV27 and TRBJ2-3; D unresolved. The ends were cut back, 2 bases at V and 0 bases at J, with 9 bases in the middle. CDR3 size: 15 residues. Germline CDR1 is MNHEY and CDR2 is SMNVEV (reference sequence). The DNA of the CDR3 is TGTGCCAGCAGTTTAGTAAGAGCTAGCACAGATACGCAGTATTTT. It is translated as CASSLVRASTDTQYF.

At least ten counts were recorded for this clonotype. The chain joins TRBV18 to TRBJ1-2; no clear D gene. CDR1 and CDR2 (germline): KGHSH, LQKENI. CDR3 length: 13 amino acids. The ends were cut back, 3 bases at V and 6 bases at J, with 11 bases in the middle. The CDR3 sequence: CASSPPFDHGYTF. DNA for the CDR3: TGTGCCAGCTCACCCCCGTTTGACCATGGCTACACCTTC.

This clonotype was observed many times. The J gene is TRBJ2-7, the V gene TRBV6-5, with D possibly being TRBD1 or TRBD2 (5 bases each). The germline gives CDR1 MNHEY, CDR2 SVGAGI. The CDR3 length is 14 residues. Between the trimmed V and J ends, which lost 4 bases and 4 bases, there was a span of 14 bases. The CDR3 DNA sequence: TGTGCCAGCAGTTTGGCGAGGTGGGGGTACGAGCAGTACTTC. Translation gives CASSLARWGYEQYF.

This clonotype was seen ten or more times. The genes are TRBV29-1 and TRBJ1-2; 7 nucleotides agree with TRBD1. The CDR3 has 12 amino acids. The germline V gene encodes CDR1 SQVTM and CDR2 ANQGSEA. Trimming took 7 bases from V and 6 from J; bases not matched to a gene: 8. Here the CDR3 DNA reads TGCAGCGGTACCAGGGGGACGGATGGCTACACCTTC. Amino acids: CSGTRGTDGYTF.

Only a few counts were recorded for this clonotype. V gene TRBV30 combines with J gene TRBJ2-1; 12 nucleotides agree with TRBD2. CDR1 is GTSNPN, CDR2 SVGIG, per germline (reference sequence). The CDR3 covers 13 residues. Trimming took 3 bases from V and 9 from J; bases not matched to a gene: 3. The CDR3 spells CAWRLAGGVEQFF. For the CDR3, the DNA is TGTGCCTGGAGGCTAGCGGGAGGGGTTGAGCAGTTCTTC. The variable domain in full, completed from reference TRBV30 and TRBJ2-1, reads SQTIHQWPATLVQPVGSPLSLECTVEGTSNPNLYWYRQAAGRGLQLLFYSVGIGQISSEVPQNLSASRPQDRQFILSSKKLLLSDSGFYLCAWRLAGGVEQFFGPGTRLTVL.